This entry lists 10 T cell receptor beta chains sequenced from one sample in a study of metastatic and nonmetastatic thyroid tumors. All patients were treatment-naive before thyroid surgery. TCRdb ran MiXCR on the PCR reads. Among around 4,000 clones listed, about 32% were seen once. Sequenced input: adjacent normal tissue. All receptors come from a male donor with papillary thyroid cancer or a benign thyroid nodule (not recorded which). Some clones in this sample may be carry-over from other donors' samples.

This clone counts as large (0.1 to 1%). V and J are TRBV6-2 or TRBV6-3 and TRBJ2-1, with TRBD2 matching over 10 bases. This CDR3 is 16 amino acids long. Germline V gene data show CDR1 as MNHEY and CDR2 as SVGEGT. V trimming: 0 bases; J trimming: 8 bases; junction bases outside the gene matches: 7. The CDR3 loop is CASSYSESGRGYEQFF. The DNA of the CDR3 is TGTGCCAGCAGTTACTCCGAGAGCGGGAGGGGGTATGAGCAGTTCTTC.

This clone was seen a single time. The rearrangement links TRBV7-6 to TRBJ2-5; possibly TRBD1 for D (5 bases). The germline V gene has CDR1 SGHVS and CDR2 FNYEAQ. The CDR3 covers 15 residues. Deletions cut 1 base from V and 5 bases from J, with 14 bases between. CDR3 region: CASSLGAGNMETQYF. As DNA, the CDR3 is TGTGCCAGCAGCTTAGGGGCAGGGAATATGGAGACCCAGTACTTC. The full variable domain, completed using reference TRBV7-6 and TRBJ2-5, is GAGVSQSPRYKVTKRGQDVALRCDPISGHVSLYWYRQALGQGPEFLTYFNYEAQQDKSGLPNDRFSAERPEGSISTLTIQRTEQRDSAMYRCASSLGAGNMETQYFGPGTRLLVL.

The rearrangement joins TRBV20-1 to TRBJ1-6; D is ambiguous. There are 16 residues in the CDR3. V lost 5 bases to trimming and J lost 5 bases, with 19 bases between them. Per the germline V gene, CDR1 is DFQATT and CDR2 is SNEGSKA (reference sequence). CDR3 DNA sequence: TGCAGTGCTCTTAGGTTTGGGTTATACGATAATTCACCCCTCCACTTT. This codes for CSALRFGLYDNSPLHF.

The V gene is TRBV11-3, the J gene TRBJ2-7, with D unclear. The assigned J gene may be wrong: the sequence end matches TRBJ2-1 better. The germline CDR1 and CDR2 sequences are SGHNT and YENEEA. This CDR3 spans 13 amino acids. The CDR3 nucleotides read TGTGCCATCAGTTTAAGTATGGGCTACGAGCAGTTCTTC. This codes for CAISLSMGYEQFF.

This clone was detected only a few times. The DNA for the CDR3 is TGTGCCAGCAGCTTACGGACTAGCGGCTCCTACGAGCAGTACTTC. Amino acid sequence: CASSLRTSGSYEQYF. This chain joins TRBV7-8 and TRBJ2-7, with 10 bases aligning to TRBD2. CDR3 length: 15 residues. The germline V gene has CDR1 SGHVS and CDR2 FQNEAQ. The V and J ends lost 2 bases and 0 bases, in that order; junction bases with no gene match: 1.

This clone was seen only a few times. This chain connects TRBV7-9 to TRBJ2-2; no clear D. The ends were cut back, 7 bases at V and 6 bases at J, with 6 bases in the middle. The CDR3 covers 11 residues. Germline assignment: CDR1 SEHNR and CDR2 FQNEAQ (reference sequence). This CDR3 is CASTSSGELFF. The CDR3, as DNA: TGTGCCAGCACCTCCTCCGGGGAGCTGTTTTTT.

V usage is TRBV4-3 and J usage is TRBJ2-7, with D unclear. Trimming pared 3 bases from V and 3 bases from J, leaving 12 bases between. Germline CDR1 and CDR2: LGHNA and YSLEER. CDR3 length: 14 amino acids. The CDR3 coding sequence is TGCGCCAGCAGCCAGTTCGGCGGAAACTACGAGCAGTACTTC. Protein sequence: CASSQFGGNYEQYF.

The chain links TRBV6-5 to TRBJ2-1; no firm D call. Germline values: CDR1 MNHEY, CDR2 SVGAGI. Trimming took off 4 bases at V and 9 bases at J, with 16 bases between the two ends. The length of the CDR3 is 14 residues. The CDR3 nucleotides read TGTGCCAGCAGTTTGGTTAGTAGGGTCTCTGAGCAGTTCTTC. It encodes CASSLVSRVSEQFF.

The J gene is TRBJ2-7, the V gene TRBV7-3, with D perhaps being TRBD1 or TRBD2 (6 bases each). Germline loops: CDR1 SGHTA, CDR2 FQGTGA. The CDR3 totals 15 residues. Trimming shortened V by 1 base and J by 7 bases, and 17 bases separated the two germline ends. The CDR3 reads CASSLKLGGREEQYF. The CDR3 DNA is TGTGCCAGCAGCTTAAAATTAGGGGGGCGCGAGGAGCAGTACTTC.

The V call is TRBV20-1, the J call TRBJ1-1, with TRBD1 matching over 7 bases. The ends lost 5 bases at V and 2 bases at J; junction bases unmatched: 5. CDR1 is DFQATT and CDR2 is SNEGSKA in the germline V gene (reference sequence). The CDR3 is made up of 13 amino acids. CDR3: CSAADRVNTEAFF. CDR3 in DNA: TGCAGTGCTGCCGACAGGGTTAACACTGAAGCTTTCTTT.